This T cell receptor beta chain was sequenced during a study of monozygotic twins with cystic fibrosis. Whole-study results and caveats: Monozygotic CF twin pairs shared significantly more nucleotide-identical clonotypes than unrelated CF individuals did. Low clonality (median about 0.0095) suggested a mostly naive repertoire.

TCRdb's copy holds only in-frame clones and misses some; the assay was immunoSEQ multiplex PCR. There are approximately 7,700 clones in the sample; over 85% occur only once, and roughly 0.56% lies in the top ten. Per germline, CDR1 SEHNR and CDR2 FQNEAQ (reference sequence). This CDR3 has 15 residues. Unmatched junction bases numbered 5, after V lost 1 base and J lost 4 bases. As for this clone: Its target is unknown.

Sequenced input: blood. The TCR originated in a boy younger than 10 with cystic fibrosis. The rearrangement joins TRBV7-9 to TRBJ2-5; TRBD2 aligns across 8 bases. CDR3 region: CASSLGLAGGETQYF. The CDR3 DNA sequence: TGTGCCAGCAGCTTAGGGCTAGCGGGTGGAGAGACCCAGTACTTC. The entire variable domain, with the rest obtained from reference TRBV7-9 and TRBJ2-5, is as follows: DTGVSQNPRHKITKRGQNVTFRCDPISEHNRLYWYRQTLGQGPEFLTYFQNEAQLEKSRLLSDRFSAERPKGSFSTLEIQRTEQGDSAMYLCASSLGLAGGETQYFGPGTRLLVL.